This TCR beta chain was observed in a study of T cell responses to AZD1222 COVID-19 vaccine. Of note for this clone: Its target is not known.

This table comes from immunoSEQ multiplex PCR, and its TCRdb copy is limited to in-frame clones, with some not included. Found here are approximately 120,000 clones, around nine tenths of them singletons; the top ten hold about 12%. CDR1 and CDR2 (germline): SGHKS, YYEKEE (reference sequence). The V gene lost 4 bases and the J gene lost 8 bases, with 13 bases spanning the gap. This CDR3 has 13 residues. Study results and caveats: Only 5 or 6 people who got AZD1222 tested seropositive at baseline.

Specimen: peripheral blood, collected on day 0 of AZD1222 vaccination. The receptor was isolated from an adult in good health. The chain links TRBV5-5 to TRBJ2-1; D unresolved. CDR3 DNA sequence: TGTGCCAGCAGCGTGTCCCCATATCATGAGCAGTTCTTC. Its translation: CASSVSPYHEQFF.